The rows below give T cell receptor delta chains drawn from one sample of a study of gamma-delta T cells after stem cell transplantation. TCRdb reanalyzed the RT-PCR reads using CATT. This sample has some 2,500 delta-chain clones; around 19% occur once, and the top ten carry over 7.5%. The sample was gamma-delta T cells. All receptors come from a human donor. It is not recorded whose cells these are; they may come from a transplant donor. CDR3s leave out the opening cysteine and the closing phenylalanine or tryptophan.

17,TRDV1,TRDJ1,ALGEQLGILFSYTDKLI
18,TRDV1,TRDJ1,ALGELDPTLWGLHTDKLI
11,TRDV1,TRDJ1,ALGPTTMLRLI
16,TRDV3,TRDJ1,AFTFLRLLGIYTDKLI
17,TRDV3,TRDJ3,AFILWGSASSWDTRQMF
18,TRDV2,TRDJ1,ACDLAPSYNNRLGSDKLI
25,TRDV1,TRDJ1,ALGEISSPPTTNRFRTGGPYTDKLI
18,TRDV3,TRDJ3,ASPILGDTRRSWDTRQMF
20,TRDV2,TRDJ3,ACDTVLGDTRGSSWDTRQMF
21,TRDV1,TRDJ1,ALGVFSYLPGVTGGLNTDKLI
22,TRDV1,TRDJ1,ALGEPEPHFLTFDRGPYTDKLI
21,TRDV1,TRDJ1,ALGELRRDPLWGIRAYTDKLI
17,TRDV3,TRDJ1,AFSLLLGDQWPYTDKLI
14,TRDV1,TRDJ1,ALGRDYREVRDKLI
24,TRDV1,TRDJ1,ALGEPSRTFLRFGTGGYPNTDKLI
12,TRDV1,TRDJ1,ALGRVWGTDKLI
13,TRAV29/DV5,TRDJ1,AAVWGIPPTDKLI
14,TRDV3,TRDJ1,AFNGPSGGCTDKLI
14,TRDV2,TRDJ3,ACDWGSSWDTRHMF
15,TRDV1,TRDJ1,ALGEPFLSLPGAKLI
16,TRDV2,TRDJ1,ACDHANLLGDFTDKLI
11,TRDV1,TRDJ1,ALGDYWTDKLI
26,TRDV1,TRDJ1,ALGERPPLIRWVGDNRSLVVYTDKLI
16,TRDV2,TRDJ3,ACDTEGASSWDTRQMF
19,TRDV1,TRDJ1,ALGERNGFPLGPDDTDKLI
19,TRDV1,TRDJ2,ALGRSASLGDPPAGAAQLF
19,TRDV3,TRDJ1,AFKRLPTPLLGDLYTDKLI
21,TRDV1,TRDJ1,ALGGGLREVRGPYPVYTDKLI
16,TRDV2,TRDJ3,ACDTLLIRSSYTLQMF
18,TRDV1,TRDJ1,ALGERGLPYWGIGTGKLI
21,TRDV1,TRDJ3,ALGELNPILSGGPTWDTRQMF
22,TRAV29/DV5,TRDJ1,AATVNPPTGAGCWGTPYTDKLI
17,TRDV3,TRDJ3,AFPPLLGDFSWDTRQMF
14,TRDV3,TRDJ1,AFAHLAGDYTDKLI
19,TRDV2,TRDJ3,ACGPTAGGYASSWDTRQMF
21,TRDV1,TRDJ1,ALGGGLREVRGPYPVYTDKLI
22,TRAV29/DV5,TRDJ3,SVLLCSKLVLGDTSSWDTRQMF
21,TRDV2,TRDJ3,ACDAALVLGDTRPSWDTRQMF
11,TRDV3,TRDJ1,AFLGGGPDKLI
27,TRDV1,TRDJ2,ALGRAAKRVRKPGGVLGPFGHLTAQLF
16,TRDV2,TRDJ3,ACDTLLLGPLYTRQMF
14,TRDV3,TRDJ1,AFIGETGGYTDKLI
17,TRDV2,TRDJ3,ACDSVLGTSSWDTRQMF
19,TRDV1,TRDJ1,ALGELSLRRTFTTRTDKLI
14,TRDV1,TRDJ1,ALFPFPAFCSDKLI
22,TRDV1,TRDJ1,ALGEPPSPRGMRAWGRYTDKLI
12,TRDV1,TRDJ2,ALGEPFVSPQLF
18,TRDV3,TRDJ2,AFCFSTGGPKGALTAQLF
13,TRDV3,TRDJ1,ALSDWGIRADKLI
11,TRDV1,TRDJ2,ALGNVLWAQLF